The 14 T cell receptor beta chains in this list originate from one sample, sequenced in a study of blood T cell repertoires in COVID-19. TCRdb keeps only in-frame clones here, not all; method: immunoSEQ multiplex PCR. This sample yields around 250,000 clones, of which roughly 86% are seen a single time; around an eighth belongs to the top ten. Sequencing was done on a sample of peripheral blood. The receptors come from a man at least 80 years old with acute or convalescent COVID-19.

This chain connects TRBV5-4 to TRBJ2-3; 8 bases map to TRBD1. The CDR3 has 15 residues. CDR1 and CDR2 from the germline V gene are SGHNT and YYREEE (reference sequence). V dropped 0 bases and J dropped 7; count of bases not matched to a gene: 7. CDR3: CASSLGQGARNTQYF. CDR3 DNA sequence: TGTGCCAGCAGCTTGGGGCAGGGGGCGCGAAATACGCAGTATTTT.

The CDR3 coding sequence is TGTGCCAGCAGCTTGGCAGGTGTCAGGGGAGCCTCTGGAAACACCATATATTTT. This encodes CASSLAGVRGASGNTIYF. The V call is TRBV5-4, the J call TRBJ1-3; D is possibly TRBD1 (6 bases). The germline V and J ends were trimmed by 0 bases and 0 bases, with 16 bases remaining between them. Germline loops: CDR1 SGHNT, CDR2 YYREEE (reference sequence). This CDR3 is built from 18 residues. Full variable domain (remainder filled in from reference TRBV5-4 and TRBJ1-3): ETGVTQSPTHLIKTRGQQVTLRCSSQSGHNTVSWYQQALGQGPQFIFQYYREEENGRGNFPPRFSGLQFPNYSSELNVNALELDDSALYLCASSLAGVRGASGNTIYFGEGSWLTVV.

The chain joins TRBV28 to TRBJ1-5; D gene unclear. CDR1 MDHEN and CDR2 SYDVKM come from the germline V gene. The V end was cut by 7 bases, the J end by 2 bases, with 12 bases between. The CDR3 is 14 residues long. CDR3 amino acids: CASIIRGGNQPQHF. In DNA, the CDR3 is TGTGCCAGCATCATCCGCGGAGGCAATCAGCCCCAGCATTTT. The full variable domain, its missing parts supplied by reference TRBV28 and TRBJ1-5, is DVKVTQSSRYLVKRTGEKVFLECVQDMDHENMFWYRQDPGLGLRLIYFSYDVKMKEKGDIPEGYSVSREKKERFSLILESASTNQTSMYLCASIIRGGNQPQHFGDGTRLSIL.

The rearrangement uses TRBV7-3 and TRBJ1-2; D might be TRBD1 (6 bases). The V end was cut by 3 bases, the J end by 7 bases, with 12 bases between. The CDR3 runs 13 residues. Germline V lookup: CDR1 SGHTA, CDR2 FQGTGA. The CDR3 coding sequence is TGTGCCAGCAGCTTGACAGGCGGAGGTGGCTACACCTTC. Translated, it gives CASSLTGGGGYTF.

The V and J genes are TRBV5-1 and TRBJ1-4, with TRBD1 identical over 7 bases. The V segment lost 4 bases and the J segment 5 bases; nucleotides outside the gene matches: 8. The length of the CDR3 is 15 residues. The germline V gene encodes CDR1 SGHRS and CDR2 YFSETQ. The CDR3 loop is CASSMGQLYNEKLFF. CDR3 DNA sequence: TGCGCCAGCAGCATGGGACAGCTATACAATGAAAAACTGTTTTTT.

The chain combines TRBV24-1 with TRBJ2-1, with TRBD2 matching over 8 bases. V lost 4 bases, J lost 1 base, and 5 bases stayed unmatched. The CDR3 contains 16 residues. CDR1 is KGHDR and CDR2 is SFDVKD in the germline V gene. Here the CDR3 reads CATSDPRGGSYNEQFF. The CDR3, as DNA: TGTGCCACCAGTGACCCCCGCGGGGGGTCCTACAATGAGCAGTTCTTC.

The CDR3 reads CASKKGQVNNQPQHF. The CDR3 DNA reads TGTGCCAGCAAAAAAGGACAGGTAAACAATCAGCCCCAGCATTTT. The J gene is TRBJ1-5, the V gene TRBV2; 7 nucleotides agree with TRBD1. Trimming at V came to 7 bases and at J to 3 bases, leaving 9 bases not matched to a gene. The CDR3 has 15 amino acids. Per germline, CDR1 SNHLY and CDR2 FYNNEI. Full variable domain (remainder filled in from reference TRBV2 and TRBJ1-5): EPEVTQTPSHQVTQMGQEVILRCVPISNHLYFYWYRQILGQKVEFLVSFYNNEISEKSEIFDDQFSVERPDGSNFTLKIRSTKLEDSAMYFCASKKGQVNNQPQHFGDGTRLSIL.

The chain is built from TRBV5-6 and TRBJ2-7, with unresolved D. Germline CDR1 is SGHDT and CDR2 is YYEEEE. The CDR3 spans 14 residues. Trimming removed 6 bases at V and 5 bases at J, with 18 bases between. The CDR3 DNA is TGTGCCAGCACCCGCGGCATCTTTGGCCACGAGCAGTACTTC. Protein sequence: CASTRGIFGHEQYF.

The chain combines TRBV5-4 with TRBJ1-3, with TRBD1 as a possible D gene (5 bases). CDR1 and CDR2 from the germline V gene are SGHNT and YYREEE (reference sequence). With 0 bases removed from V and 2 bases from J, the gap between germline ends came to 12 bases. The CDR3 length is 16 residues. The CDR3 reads CASSLGAGTTGNTIYF. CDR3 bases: TGTGCCAGCAGCTTGGGTGCAGGGACTACTGGAAACACCATATATTTT.

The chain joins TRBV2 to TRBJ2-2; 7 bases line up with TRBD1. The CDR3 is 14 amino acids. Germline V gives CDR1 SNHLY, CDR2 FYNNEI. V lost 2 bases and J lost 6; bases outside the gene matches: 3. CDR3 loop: CASSEYRGAGELFF. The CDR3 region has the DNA TGTGCCAGCAGTGAATACAGGGGCGCCGGGGAGCTGTTTTTT.

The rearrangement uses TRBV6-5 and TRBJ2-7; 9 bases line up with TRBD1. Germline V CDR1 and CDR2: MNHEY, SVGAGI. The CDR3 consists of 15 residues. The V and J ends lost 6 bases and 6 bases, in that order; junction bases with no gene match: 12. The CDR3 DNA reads TGTGCCAGCAGAAACCCGGGGACAGGGACGACCGAGCAGTACTTC. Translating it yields CASRNPGTGTTEQYF.

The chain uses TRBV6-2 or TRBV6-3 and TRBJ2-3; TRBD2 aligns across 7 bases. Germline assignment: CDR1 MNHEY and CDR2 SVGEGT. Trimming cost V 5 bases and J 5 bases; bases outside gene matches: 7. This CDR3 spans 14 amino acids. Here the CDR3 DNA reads TGTGCCAGCAGTCCCCCCCCGGGGGGAGATACGCAGTATTTT. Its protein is CASSPPPGGDTQYF.

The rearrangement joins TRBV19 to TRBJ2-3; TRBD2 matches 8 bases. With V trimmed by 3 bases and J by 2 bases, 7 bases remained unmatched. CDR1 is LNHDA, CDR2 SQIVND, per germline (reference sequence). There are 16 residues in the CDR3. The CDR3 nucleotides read TGTGCCAGTAGTATGAGGCTAGCGGGTTACACAGATACGCAGTATTTT. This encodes CASSMRLAGYTDTQYF.

The CDR3 DNA follows: TGTGCCAGCAGTCCGGTGGGGAGGGTGGGCAATCAGCCCCAGCATTTT. Amino acid sequence: CASSPVGRVGNQPQHF. The genes are TRBV28 and TRBJ1-5; no firm D call. V shed 5 bases and J shed 2 bases, with 16 bases lying between them. The CDR3 extends over 16 amino acids. CDR1 is MDHEN and CDR2 is SYDVKM in the germline V gene.